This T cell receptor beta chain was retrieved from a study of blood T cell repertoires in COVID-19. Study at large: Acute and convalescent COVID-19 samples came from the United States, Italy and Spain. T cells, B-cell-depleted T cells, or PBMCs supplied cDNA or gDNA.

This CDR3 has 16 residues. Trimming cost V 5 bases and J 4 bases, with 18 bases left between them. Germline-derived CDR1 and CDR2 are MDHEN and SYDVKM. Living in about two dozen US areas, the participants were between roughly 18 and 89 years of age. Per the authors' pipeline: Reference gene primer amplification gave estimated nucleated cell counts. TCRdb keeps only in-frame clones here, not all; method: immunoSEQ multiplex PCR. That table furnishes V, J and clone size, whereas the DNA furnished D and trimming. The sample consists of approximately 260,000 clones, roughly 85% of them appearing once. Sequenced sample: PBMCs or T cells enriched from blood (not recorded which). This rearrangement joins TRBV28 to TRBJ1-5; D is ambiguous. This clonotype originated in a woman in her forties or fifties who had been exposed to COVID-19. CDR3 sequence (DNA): TGTGCCAGCAGTCGCCCTCTCCAGCGCCCGAATCAGCCCCAGCATTTT. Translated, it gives CASSRPLQRPNQPQHF. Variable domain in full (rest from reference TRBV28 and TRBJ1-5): DVKVTQSSRYLVKRTGEKVFLECVQDMDHENMFWYRQDPGLGLRLIYFSYDVKMKEKGDIPEGYSVSREKKERFSLILESASTNQTSMYLCASSRPLQRPNQPQHFGDGTRLSIL.